The 3 T cell receptor beta chains given below trace back to one sample, sequenced in a study of Ad26.COV2.S vaccination and SARS-CoV-2 variants. The treatment is: 19 received Ad26.COV2.S at low or high dose, single or two shots; about 5 received placebo; per-sample allocation not given. Following the first vaccine or placebo injection, samples were taken on day 63. The protocol was immunoSEQ multiplex PCR, while the TCRdb copy is restricted to in-frame clones and leaves out a portion. Of about 390,000 clones listed, approximately 86% are singletons. The sample here was peripheral blood, taken in a trial of Ad26.COV2.S vaccine versus placebo. Receptors were obtained from a person aged 18 to 65 who received the Ad26.COV2.S COVID-19 vaccine or a placebo.

V is TRBV6-5 and J is TRBJ2-3, with D unresolved. The germline CDR1 and CDR2 sequences are MNHEY and SVGAGI. This CDR3 region has 14 residues. The V and J ends lost 2 bases and 2 bases respectively, with 8 bases between them. This chain's CDR3 is CASSYRPPTDTQYF. The CDR3 DNA is TGTGCCAGCAGTTACCGGCCTCCCACAGATACGCAGTATTTT.

The rearrangement uses TRBV10-2 and TRBJ2-5, with TRBD2 as a possible D gene (5 bases). The germline V gene has CDR1 WSHSY and CDR2 SAAADI. V was clipped by 4 bases and J by 4 bases, with 10 bases between them. CDR3 size: 13 residues. As DNA, the CDR3 is TGCGCCAGCAGTGTAGGACTGGGAGAGACCCAGTACTTC. The encoded protein is CASSVGLGETQYF.

This clone was detected once. The chain is built from TRBV6-6 and TRBJ2-7; 8 bases match TRBD2. This CDR3 contains 15 residues. Germline-derived CDR1 and CDR2 are MNHNY and SVGAGI (reference sequence). V trimming: 2 bases; J trimming: 3 bases; junction bases outside the gene matches: 6. The CDR3 region has the DNA TGTGCCAGCAGTTACGGGCGGGGGGCACTCTACGAGCAGTACTTC. It is translated as CASSYGRGALYEQYF.